This T cell receptor (beta chain) is drawn from a study of cytomegalovirus exposure and HLA in healthy donors (TCRdb year 2017). For the study in its entirety: An earlier analysis of approximately 640 of the donors reported approximately 300 Gb of sequence data and around 110 million unique TCR beta sequences from around 200 million T cells. Donor age, sex, ethnicity and CMV serostatus were compiled together with the repertoire data. Because of strong linkage in the cohort, five DR-DQ haplotypes were treated as single units for association and clustering. All discovery cohort repertoires had been generated using a single sequencing platform. Of the approximately 400 genotyped donors, around 81% fell in the genetic ancestry cluster associated with self-reported Caucasian donors. Among about 370 genotyped donors of the cohort, an average of roughly 230,000 unique TCR beta nucleotide sequences was sequenced per donor, of which 15% to 20% were non-productive. The number of donors typed differed by locus, with about 629-630 for A, B, C, DRB1 and DQB1, about 500 for DQA1, over 600 for DPA1, and some 470 for DPB1. In addition to the first cohort of 666 subjects, a separate validation cohort of around 110 different subjects was used. An early release that covered fewer than 750 HLA-typed donors contained about 290 gigabases of sequencing data and 75 million to 100 million unique TCR sequences. The study was designed to test whether signatures of past pathogen exposure could be identified by cataloging public T cell receptors. In a later genetic analysis, genome-wide SNP genotypes for 398 of the 666 donors were used, and that subset was treated as a discovery cohort. The study profiled the T cell repertoires of 500 to 800 subjects by immunosequencing and related them to cytomegalovirus serostatus. To decide whether each TCR beta V gene segment behaved as functional or pseudogenic, an earlier analysis of nearly 600 of the donors relied on high-throughput TCR beta sequencing. Class I and class II HLA loci were covered by the typing at four-digit resolution. High-throughput TCR immunosequencing, statistical association of individual TCRs with disease status, and machine learning were combined to predict cytomegalovirus infection status. A later analysis re-analyzed previously published TCR beta repertoires from roughly 690 donors and added high-resolution HLA genotyping to study TCR occurrence patterns. Rather than using new phenotypic data, the later analysis identified candidate immune exposures from TCR beta sequences and from how often those sequences occurred across donors.

This clone was recorded a few times. The target of this receptor is not known. Base qualities were left out, and no much larger clone turns up one base away. The cohort was made up of roughly 670 healthy bone marrow donors. At the time of sampling, all cohort members were nominally healthy, though unrecorded immune exposures were likely present. The donor tested CMV seropositive, placing the donor among the 289 seropositive members of the cohort. A peripheral blood sample was provided by each donor, and peripheral blood mononuclear cells were used for TCR beta sequencing. The Qiagen DNeasy Blood Extraction Kit was used to extract genomic DNA from the blood cell samples. Relative to germline, V is missing 6 bases and J is missing 2 bases, with 7 bases of the junction outside any gene match. CDR1 and CDR2 were assigned from the germline V gene as MNHEY and SVGAGI. Inclusive of the bounding cysteine and phenylalanine, the CDR3 is 14 residues long. Of all the DNA, just the CDR3 is kept, 42 bases in frame from base 1.

Receptors were amplified or captured by the immunoSEQ multiplex PCR assay. A mixture of 60 forward primers for TCR Vbeta segments and 13 reverse primers for TCR Jbeta segments was used in the multiplex PCR. Amplification of the CDR3 region of rearranged TCR beta genes was performed with a multiplex PCR assay on genomic DNA. The amplified TCR beta libraries were sequenced on the Illumina HiSeq System as 87-base-pair reads. In the original analysis: A later analysis tallied about 77 million unique TCR beta chains across the 660 or so repertoires, and some 12 million of those chains were shared by two or more donors. A nearest-neighbor algorithm error-corrected the raw reads and collapsed the reads into unique sequences, merging closely related sequences to remove PCR and sequencing errors. CDR3 sequences were aligned to IMGT reference sequences to assign V, D and J gene segments. Each retained sequence needed at least a six-nucleotide match to both a V gene segment and a J gene segment. A rearrangement counted as productive if the CDR3 had no stop codons and remained in frame with V and J, and every other rearrangement counted as non-productive. Following IMGT convention, CDR3 was defined as the stretch from the second conserved V-encoded cysteine up to the conserved J-encoded phenylalanine. In an earlier analysis of 550 to 650 of the donors, sequences lacking an unambiguous match to a single V gene segment were excluded. An earlier analysis of several hundred of the donors called V segments functional above 56.7% productive rearrangements and segregating when the between-donor standard deviation exceeded 5%. A statistical classification framework was built for diagnosing cytomegalovirus status from the catalog of TCR beta chain sequences. In a later analysis, V and J genes were assigned by comparing TCR nucleotide sequences against IMGT/GENE-DB human TR gene sequences. Using the TCRdist pipeline, a later analysis assigned CDR3 sequences along with most-parsimonious VDJ recombination scenarios. In a later analysis, every TCR beta chain was defined by the combination of its CDR3 amino acid sequence and its V-gene family, and reads without a unique V-gene family were dropped. A later analysis removed several hundred highly shared, low-generation-probability nucleotide sequences to deal with suspected cross-contamination and a sequencing artifact. A later analysis calculated a clonal expansion index for each public chain from normalized within-repertoire ranks of inferred template counts. A later analysis computed generation probabilities with a VDJ recombination model fitted to out-of-frame rearrangements, and checked the results against IGoR. In a later analysis, TCR-TCR, TCR-HLA and TCR-CMV co-occurrence was scored with hypergeometric tests, and a repertoire-size bias correction was applied to TCR pairs. A later analysis estimated false discovery rates by permuting HLA or CMV assignments 20 times. A later analysis grouped co-occurring TCRs with DBSCAN, adding TCRdist sequence similarity when clustering within HLA-allele-positive subsets. Co-occurrence clustering excluded repertoires with fewer than 30,000 or more than 120,000 public chains, plus five with anomalous nucleotide sharing. TCRdb mirrors the immuneACCESS table, restricted to in-frame sequences. Some clones are absent from its copies; in checked studies, under half trace to an unresolved V gene, and the reason for the others is unknown. The V and J calls and clone size are taken from that table; D and trimming were inferred from the DNA. Counted in this sample were 70,000 to 75,000 clones; 72% of them appeared once. Roughly an eighth of the sample is held by the ten biggest clonotypes.

Overall results and qualifications from the work: Three of the identified cytomegalovirus-associated TCR beta chains were confirmed in vitro to be specific for cytomegalovirus antigens. When HLA alleles, especially DR and DQ, strongly co-occurred, attributing TCR associations to individual alleles was difficult. A further reported finding was that TCR beta sequences accurately predicted the HLA-A and HLA-B alleles for most subjects in the first cohort. A group of highly shared sequence variants was considered likely to be a technical artifact of the sequencing pipeline. A total of 150 to 200 TCR beta chains were listed by the study as associated with cytomegalovirus. Roughly uniform sequencing depth across donors was assumed in presence/absence analyses, although this assumption may not hold. At a false discovery rate of 0.05, a later analysis linked around 17,000 TCR beta sequences to specific HLA alleles. In a later genetic analysis, fewer N-insertions in productive TCRs were reported among donors in an Asian-associated ancestry cluster than the roughly 700-donor mean. V-gene and J-gene trimming of TCR beta chains was associated with a missense DCLRE1C variant in a later genetic analysis, and the association was replicated in an independent cohort. In a later analysis, most CMV-associated TCR beta chains were found to appear HLA-restricted, with HLA associations seemingly driven largely by CMV exposure. Some IMGT-functional V segments, including TRBV6-2 and TRBV6-3, could not be told apart with the 87-base-pair reads, so those segments were excluded. Linkage disequilibrium might explain the correlated functional status among segregating V segments, but an unknown experimental factor could not be ruled out. The authors suggested that the approach could potentially be generalized to other disease states and immunological phenotypes. Across donors, most TCR sequences were observed very rarely, whereas some public TCRs were present in many individuals. In an earlier analysis of approximately 590 of the donors, most TCR beta V segments appeared in productive rearrangements about 87% or about 30% of the time, broadly matching IMGT annotations. HLA typing was unavailable for some donors at each locus, so association tests used only the typed subset. In a later analysis, several top co-occurrence clusters were reported to appear linked to parvovirus B19, influenza, CMV and Epstein-Barr virus. The only immune exposure information available for the cohort was CMV serostatus. In a later analysis, HLA-associated TCR beta chains showed more clonal expansion and lower generation probabilities than non-associated chains that were equally common. Because counts were too low, about 17 rarely observed V segments, including chromosome 9 orphons, were excluded from the earlier analysis of about 500 of the donors. In a later analysis, the rate of TCR association differed among HLA loci, with DRB1 alleles having the most associated TCRs and HLA-C alleles having the fewest. Only TCR beta chains were sequenced in this cohort, and the absence of alpha or paired-chain data limited detectable features. The classifier was reported to diagnose cytomegalovirus status with high specificity and sensitivity in both the original and validation cohorts.

The sequence came from a woman aged 40 to 50 in good health and CMV-seropositive. The sample consisted of PBMCs. The chain is made from TRBV6-5 and TRBJ2-7, with TRBD1 identical over 7 junction bases. The CDR3 loop reads CASRRGQAPYEQYF. Here is the DNA: TGTGCCAGCAGGAGAGGACAGGCGCCCTACGAGCAGTACTTC.